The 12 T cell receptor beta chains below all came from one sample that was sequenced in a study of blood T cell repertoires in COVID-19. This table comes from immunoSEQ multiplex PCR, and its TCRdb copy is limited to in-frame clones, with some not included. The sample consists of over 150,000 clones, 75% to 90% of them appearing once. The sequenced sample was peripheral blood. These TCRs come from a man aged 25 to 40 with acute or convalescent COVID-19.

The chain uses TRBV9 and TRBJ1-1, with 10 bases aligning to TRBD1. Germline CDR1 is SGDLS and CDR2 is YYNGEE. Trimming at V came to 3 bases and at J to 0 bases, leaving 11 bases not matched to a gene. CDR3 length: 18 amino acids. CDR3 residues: CASSGLTGTGALNTEAFF. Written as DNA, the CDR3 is TGTGCCAGCAGCGGCCTTACCGGGACAGGGGCGCTGAACACTGAAGCTTTCTTT.

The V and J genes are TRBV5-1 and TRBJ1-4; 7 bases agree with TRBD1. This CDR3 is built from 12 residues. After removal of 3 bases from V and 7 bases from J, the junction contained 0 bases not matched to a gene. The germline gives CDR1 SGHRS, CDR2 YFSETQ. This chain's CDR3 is CASSWTGEKLFF. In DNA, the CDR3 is TGCGCCAGCAGCTGGACAGGTGAAAAACTGTTTTTT.

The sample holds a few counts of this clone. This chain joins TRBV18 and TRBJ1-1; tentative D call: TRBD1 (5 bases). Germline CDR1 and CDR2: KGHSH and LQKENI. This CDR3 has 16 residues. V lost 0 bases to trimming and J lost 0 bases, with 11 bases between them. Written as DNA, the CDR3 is TGTGCCAGCTCACCACCAGTTAAGGGGCTGAACACTGAAGCTTTCTTT. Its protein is CASSPPVKGLNTEAFF. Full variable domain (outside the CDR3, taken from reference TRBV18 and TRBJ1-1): NAGVMQNPRHLVRRRGQEARLRCSPMKGHSHVYWYRQLPEEGLKFMVYLQKENIIDESGMPKERFSAEFPKEGPSILRIQQVVRGDSAAYFCASSPPVKGLNTEAFFGQGTRLTVV.

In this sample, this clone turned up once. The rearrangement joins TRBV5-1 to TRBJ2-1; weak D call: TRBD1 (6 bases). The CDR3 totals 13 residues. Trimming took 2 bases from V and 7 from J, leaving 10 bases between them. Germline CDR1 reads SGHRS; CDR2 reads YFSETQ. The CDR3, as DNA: TGCGCCAGCAGCTTACCACAGGGTAATGAGCAGTTCTTC. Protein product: CASSLPQGNEQFF. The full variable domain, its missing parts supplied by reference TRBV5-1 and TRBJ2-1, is KAGVTQTPRYLIKTRGQQVTLSCSPISGHRSVSWYQQTPGQGLQFLFEYFSETQRNKGNFPGRFSGRQFSNSRSEMNVSTLELGDSALYLCASSLPQGNEQFFGPGTRLTVL.

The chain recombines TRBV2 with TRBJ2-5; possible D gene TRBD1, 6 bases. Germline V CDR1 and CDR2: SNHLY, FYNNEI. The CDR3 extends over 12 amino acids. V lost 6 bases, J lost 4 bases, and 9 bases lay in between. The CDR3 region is CASSRGRETQYF. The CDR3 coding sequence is TGTGCCAGCAGCAGGGGAAGAGAGACCCAGTACTTC.

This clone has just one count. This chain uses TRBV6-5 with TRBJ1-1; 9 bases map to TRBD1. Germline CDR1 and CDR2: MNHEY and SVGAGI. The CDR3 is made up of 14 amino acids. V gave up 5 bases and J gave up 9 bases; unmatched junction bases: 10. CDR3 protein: CASSRGTGRGKAFF. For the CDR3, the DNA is TGTGCCAGCAGTCGGGGGACAGGGCGGGGGAAAGCTTTCTTT.

CDR3 sequence (DNA): TGTGCCACGGGGCTAGCGGAAACCTACGAGCAGTACTTC. Its translation is CATGLAETYEQYF. The V call is TRBV19, the J call TRBJ2-7, with 7 nucleotides matching TRBD2. Trimming removed 10 bases from V and 2 bases from J; junction bases left unmatched: 8. The germline V gene has CDR1 LNHDA and CDR2 SQIVND (reference sequence). The CDR3 has 13 amino acids.

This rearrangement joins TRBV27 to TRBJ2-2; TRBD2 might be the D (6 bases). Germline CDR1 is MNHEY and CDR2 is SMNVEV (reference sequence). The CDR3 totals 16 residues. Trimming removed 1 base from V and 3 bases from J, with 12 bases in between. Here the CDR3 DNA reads TGTGCCAGCAGTTTATTTAGCTGGGGGGACACCGGGGAGCTGTTTTTT. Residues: CASSLFSWGDTGELFF.

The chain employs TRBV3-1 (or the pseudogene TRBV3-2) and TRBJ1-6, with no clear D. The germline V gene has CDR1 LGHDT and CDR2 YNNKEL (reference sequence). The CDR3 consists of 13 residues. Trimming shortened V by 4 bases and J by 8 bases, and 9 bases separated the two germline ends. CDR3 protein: CASSPSQHSPLHF. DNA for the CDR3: TGTGCCAGCAGCCCTTCACAGCATTCACCCCTCCACTTT.

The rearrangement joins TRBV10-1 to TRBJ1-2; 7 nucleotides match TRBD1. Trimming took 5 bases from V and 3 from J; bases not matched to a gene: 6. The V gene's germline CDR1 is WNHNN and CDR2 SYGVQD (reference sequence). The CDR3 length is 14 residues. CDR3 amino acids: CASSPTGFDYGYTF. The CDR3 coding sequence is TGCGCCAGCAGTCCGACAGGGTTTGACTATGGCTACACCTTC.

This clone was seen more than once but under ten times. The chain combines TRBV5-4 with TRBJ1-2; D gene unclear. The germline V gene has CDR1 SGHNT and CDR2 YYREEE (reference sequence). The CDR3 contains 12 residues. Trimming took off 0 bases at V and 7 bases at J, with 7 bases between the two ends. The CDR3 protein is CASSLVELGYTF. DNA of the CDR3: TGTGCCAGCAGCTTGGTGGAGCTTGGCTACACCTTC.

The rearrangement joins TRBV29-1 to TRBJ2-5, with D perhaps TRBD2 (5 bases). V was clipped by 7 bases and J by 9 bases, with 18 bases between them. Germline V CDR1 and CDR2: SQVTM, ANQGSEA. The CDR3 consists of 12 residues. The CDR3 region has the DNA TGCAGCGCTTTTGGTCCGAACGGGGCCCAGTACTTC. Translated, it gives CSAFGPNGAQYF.